This T cell receptor beta chain comes out of a study of blood T cell repertoires in COVID-19. Study summary: Both acute and convalescent COVID-19 samples were obtained from the United States, Italy and Spain.

In the original processing: For nucleated cells, counts were estimated from reference gene primer amplification. Clones were sequenced by immunoSEQ multiplex PCR, and TCRdb holds only the in-frame ones, with some missing. The V and J calls and clone size are taken from that table; D and trimming were inferred from the DNA. The sample includes around 200,000 clones, less than 90% of them seen just once. Cohort assignment relied on participant-reported clinical history. The CDR3 has 14 amino acids. V was trimmed by 0 bases and J by 2 bases, leaving 8 bases between them. This TCR came from a woman aged 25 to 39 who had been exposed to COVID-19. Sequences were obtained from PBMCs or T cells enriched from blood (not recorded which). This chain connects TRBV5-3 to TRBJ1-2; D unclear. TRBV5-3 carries the ORF label, with uncertain function. In nucleotides, the CDR3 is TGTGCCAGAAGCTTGGGAGTTTTGAACTATGGCTACACCTTC. Translation gives CARSLGVLNYGYTF.